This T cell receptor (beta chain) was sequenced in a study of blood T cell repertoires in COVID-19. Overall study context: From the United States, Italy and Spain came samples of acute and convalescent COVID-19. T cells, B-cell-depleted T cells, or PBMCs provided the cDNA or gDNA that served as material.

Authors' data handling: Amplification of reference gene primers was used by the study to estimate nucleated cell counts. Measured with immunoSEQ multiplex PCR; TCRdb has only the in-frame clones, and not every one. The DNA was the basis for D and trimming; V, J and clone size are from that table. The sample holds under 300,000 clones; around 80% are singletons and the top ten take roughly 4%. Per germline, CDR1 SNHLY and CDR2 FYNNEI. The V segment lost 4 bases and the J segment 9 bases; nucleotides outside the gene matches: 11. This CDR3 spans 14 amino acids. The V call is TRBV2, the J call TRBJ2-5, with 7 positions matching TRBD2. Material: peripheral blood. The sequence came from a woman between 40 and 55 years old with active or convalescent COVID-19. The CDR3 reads CASSGREGLRAQYF. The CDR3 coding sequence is TGTGCCAGCAGTGGGAGGGAGGGACTGAGGGCCCAGTACTTC.